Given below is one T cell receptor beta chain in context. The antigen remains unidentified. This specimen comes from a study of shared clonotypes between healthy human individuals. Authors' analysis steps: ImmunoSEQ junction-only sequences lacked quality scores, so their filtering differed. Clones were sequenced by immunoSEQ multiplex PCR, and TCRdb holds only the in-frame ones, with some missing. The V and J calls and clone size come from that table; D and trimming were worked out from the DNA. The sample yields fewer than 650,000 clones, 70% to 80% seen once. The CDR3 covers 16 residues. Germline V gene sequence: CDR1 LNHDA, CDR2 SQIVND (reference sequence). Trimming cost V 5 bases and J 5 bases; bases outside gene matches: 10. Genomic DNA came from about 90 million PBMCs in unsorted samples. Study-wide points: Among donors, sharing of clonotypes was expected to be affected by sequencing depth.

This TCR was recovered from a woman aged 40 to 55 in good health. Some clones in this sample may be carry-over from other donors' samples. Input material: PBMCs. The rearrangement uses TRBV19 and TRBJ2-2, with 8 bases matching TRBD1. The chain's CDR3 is CASSPGQGRRTGELFF. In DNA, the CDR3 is TGTGCCAGTAGTCCAGGACAGGGACGGAGGACCGGGGAGCTGTTTTTT.